This T cell receptor beta chain was identified in a study of cytomegalovirus exposure and HLA in healthy donors (dated by TCRdb to about 2017). For the study in its entirety: In an earlier analysis of 587 of the donors, about 270 Gb of sequence data and some 120 million unique TCR beta sequences from roughly 200 million T cells were reported. Roughly 5 DR-DQ haplotypes were handled as single units for association and clustering, since linkage in the cohort was strong. Along with the approximately 650-subject first cohort, a separate validation cohort of around 120 different subjects was used. The aim of the study was to test whether cataloging public T cell receptors could identify signatures of past pathogen exposure. The study profiled the T cell repertoires of 550 to 700 subjects by immunosequencing and related them to cytomegalovirus serostatus. Rather than drawing on any new phenotypic data, the later analysis identified candidate immune exposures from TCR beta sequences and the way those sequences occurred across donors. Every repertoire in the discovery cohort had been generated on one and the same sequencing platform. Of the 300 to 450 genotyped donors, approximately 83% fell in the genetic ancestry cluster associated with self-reported Caucasian donors. A later genetic analysis used genome-wide SNP genotypes for 398 of the 666 donors, treating that subset as a discovery cohort. HLA typing included class I and class II loci at four-digit resolution. To predict cytomegalovirus infection status, the study brought together high-throughput TCR immunosequencing, statistical association of individual TCRs with disease status, and machine learning. To decide whether each TCR beta V gene segment behaved as functional or pseudogenic, an earlier analysis of several hundred of the donors relied on high-throughput TCR beta sequencing. To study patterns of TCR occurrence, a later analysis re-analyzed previously published TCR beta repertoires from 600 to 750 donors and added high-resolution HLA genotyping. Typing coverage differed by locus: A, B, C, DRB1 and DQB1 were typed in roughly 620-630 donors, DQA1 in about 500, DPA1 in around 580, and DPB1 in just under 490. Among some 400 genotyped donors of the cohort, an average of approximately 240,000 unique TCR beta nucleotide sequences were sequenced per donor, roughly a sixth of them non-productive. Roughly 300 gigabases of sequencing data and around 80 million unique TCR sequences made up an early release that covered roughly 670 HLA-typed donors. Donor age, sex, ethnicity and CMV serostatus were collected together with the repertoire data. On the study overall, not on this receptor specifically: The classifier was reported to diagnose cytomegalovirus status with high specificity and sensitivity in both the original cohort and the validation cohort. In the study, 164 TCR beta chains were listed as associated with cytomegalovirus. HLA typing was unavailable for some donors at each locus, so association tests used only the typed subset. Across donors, most TCR sequences were observed very rarely, whereas some public TCRs were present in many individuals. Assigning TCR associations to individual alleles was difficult when HLA alleles, especially DR and DQ, strongly co-occurred. In an earlier analysis of more than 450 of the donors, most TCR beta V segments were observed in productive rearrangements about 87% or about 30% of the time, broadly matching IMGT annotations. In a later analysis, the rate of TCR association differed among HLA loci, with DRB1 alleles having the most associated TCRs and HLA-C alleles having the fewest. In a later genetic analysis, a missense DCLRE1C variant was associated with V-gene and J-gene trimming of TCR beta chains, and the association was replicated in an independent cohort. The only immune exposure information available for the cohort was CMV serostatus. A further reported finding was that TCR beta sequences accurately predicted the HLA-A and HLA-B alleles for most subjects in the first cohort. It was suggested by the authors that the approach could potentially be generalized to other disease states and immunological phenotypes. Specific HLA alleles were associated with 15,000 to 20,000 TCR beta sequences at a false discovery rate of 0.05 in a later analysis. In a later analysis, HLA-associated TCR beta chains were found to be more clonally expanded and to have lower generation probabilities than equally common non-associated chains. Presence/absence analyses assumed roughly uniform sequencing depth across donors, an assumption that may not hold. In a later analysis, several top co-occurrence clusters were reported to appear linked to parvovirus B19, influenza, CMV and Epstein-Barr virus. In a later genetic analysis, fewer N-insertions in productive TCRs were reported among donors in an Asian-associated ancestry cluster than the roughly 710-donor mean. Most CMV-associated TCR beta chains appeared to be HLA-restricted in a later analysis, and the HLA associations seemed to be driven largely by CMV exposure. Some IMGT-functional V segments, including TRBV6-2 and TRBV6-3, could not be told apart with the 87-base-pair reads, so those segments were excluded. A cluster of highly shared sequence variants was judged likely to be a technical artifact of the sequencing pipeline. The earlier analysis of some 560 of the donors excluded 15 to 20 rarely observed V segments, including chromosome 9 orphons, because counts were too low. In vitro tests confirmed that a few of the cytomegalovirus-associated TCR beta chains recognize cytomegalovirus antigens. This cohort had only TCR beta chains sequenced, and the lack of alpha or paired-chain data limited which features could be detected. Linkage disequilibrium might explain the correlated functional status among segregating V segments, but an unknown experimental factor could not be excluded.

In total, approximately 690 healthy bone marrow donors made up the cohort. Cohort members were all nominally healthy when sampled, although unrecorded immune exposures were likely present. The donor was CMV seropositive and was included in the group of some 290 seropositive cohort members. Each donor provided a peripheral blood sample, and peripheral blood mononuclear cells were used for TCR beta sequencing. Genomic DNA was extracted from the blood cell samples with the Qiagen DNeasy Blood Extraction Kit. The CDR3 contains 14 residues, cysteine and phenylalanine counted. CDR3 DNA is the only sequence kept; it has 42 bases, read in frame from the first base. Per the germline V gene, KGHSH is the CDR1 and LQKENI is the CDR2. Relative to germline, V is missing 6 bases and J is missing 4 bases, with 5 bases of the junction outside any gene match. The library was obtained by the immunoSEQ multiplex PCR assay. A mixture of 60 forward primers for TCR Vbeta segments and 13 reverse primers for TCR Jbeta segments was used in the multiplex PCR. A multiplex PCR assay on genomic DNA amplified the CDR3 region of rearranged TCR beta genes. On the Illumina HiSeq System, the amplified TCR beta libraries were sequenced as 87-base-pair reads. As for the authors' bioinformatics: Across the roughly 700 repertoires, a later analysis counted 80 million or so unique TCR beta chains, around 11 million of which were shared by at least two donors. Raw reads were error-corrected and collapsed into unique sequences by a nearest-neighbor algorithm in which closely related sequences were merged to remove PCR and sequencing errors. CDR3 sequences were aligned to IMGT reference sequences to assign V, D and J gene segments. For a sequence to be retained, a match of at least six nucleotides to both a V gene segment and a J gene segment was required. Rearrangements were called productive when the CDR3 lacked stop codons and stayed in frame with V and J; all others were non-productive. CDR3 was defined according to IMGT convention as the region running from the second conserved V-encoded cysteine to the conserved J-encoded phenylalanine. The earlier analysis of fewer than 750 of the donors excluded sequences that lacked an unambiguous match to a single V gene segment. In an earlier analysis of approximately 610 of the donors, V segments were called functional above 56.7% productive rearrangements and were called segregating when the between-donor standard deviation exceeded 5%. A statistical classification framework was developed to diagnose cytomegalovirus status using the catalog of TCR beta chain sequences. In a later analysis, TCR nucleotide sequences were compared against IMGT/GENE-DB human TR gene sequences so that V and J genes could be assigned. The TCRdist pipeline was used in a later analysis to assign CDR3 sequences and most-parsimonious VDJ recombination scenarios. In a later analysis, each TCR beta chain was defined by its CDR3 amino acid sequence together with its V-gene family, and reads lacking a unique V-gene family were excluded. As a way to deal with suspected cross-contamination and a sequencing artifact, a later analysis dropped roughly 600 nucleotide sequences that were highly shared and had low generation probability. In a later analysis, a clonal expansion index was calculated for each public chain from normalized within-repertoire ranks of inferred template counts. In a later analysis, generation probabilities were computed using a VDJ recombination model fitted to out-of-frame rearrangements, and the results were checked against IGoR. Hypergeometric tests were used in a later analysis to score TCR-TCR, TCR-HLA and TCR-CMV co-occurrence, with a repertoire-size bias correction applied to the TCR pairs. False discovery rates were estimated in a later analysis by permuting HLA or CMV assignments 20 times. In a later analysis, co-occurring TCRs were grouped using DBSCAN, and TCRdist sequence similarity was added for clustering within HLA-allele-positive subsets. Repertoires with fewer than 30,000 or more than 120,000 public chains were left out of co-occurrence clustering, as were a handful of repertoires with anomalous nucleotide sharing. This is the immuneACCESS table as TCRdb keeps it, with only in-frame sequences that have V and J called. A part of the clones is gone; compared with another copy, unresolved V genes explain less than half, and the rest is unexplained. Clonal size and the V and J genes are those of that table, whereas D and trimming came from the DNA. This sample holds approximately 150,000 clones; around 80% were observed only once. The top ten hold approximately 10% of the sample.

This clone was counted a single time. Its specific antigen is unknown. No clone much larger than this one lies a single base away; base qualities are absent. This chain joins TRBV18 to TRBJ1-5; 8 of the junction bases match TRBD1. The clonotype comes from a man aged 18 to 30 in good health and CMV-seropositive. Sequencing used PBMCs. CDR3 protein: CASSLDRGNQPQHF. The sequenced DNA is TGTGCCAGCTCGCTCGACAGGGGAAATCAGCCCCAGCATTTT.